These 32 T cell receptor beta chains originate from one sample sequenced in a study of CD8 T cell repertoires and HIV-1 epitope variants. Profiling relied on immunoSEQ multiplex PCR, and the TCRdb table lists in-frame clones only, not all of them. The sample records 2,500 to 3,000 clones, roughly 70% being singletons. Their specific antigens are unknown. The sequencing input was cultured CD8+ T cells derived from PBMCs. The receptors stem from a male donor with HIV.

This clone turned up a few times. The chain uses TRBV28 and TRBJ2-1, with unresolved D. The germline CDR1 and CDR2 sequences are MDHEN and SYDVKM. CDR3 length: 14 residues. V was pared by 5 bases and J by 6 bases, with 14 bases between. CDR3 nucleotide sequence: TGTGCCAGCAGTAAACCTCTAGGATTCAATGAGCAGTTCTTC. Translating it yields CASSKPLGFNEQFF.

This chain connects TRBV5-1 to TRBJ2-6, with D possibly TRBD2 on 6 matching bases. This CDR3 comprises 15 residues. Trimming shortened V by 7 bases and J by 1 base, and 12 bases separated the two germline ends. Germline V gives CDR1 SGHRS, CDR2 YFSETQ. CDR3 sequence reads: CASEEGVSGANVLTF. CDR3 nucleotide sequence: TGCGCCAGCGAGGAGGGTGTTTCTGGGGCCAACGTCCTGACTTTC.

The rearrangement joins TRBV9 to TRBJ2-1; TRBD2 might be the D (7 bases). The CDR3 contains 14 residues. The ends were cut back, 4 bases at V and 5 bases at J, with 13 bases in the middle. In germline, CDR1 is SGDLS, CDR2 YYNGEE. The CDR3 DNA sequence: TGTGCCAGCAGCCTCCCCGGGGGGCACAATGAGCAGTTCTTC. Translation gives CASSLPGGHNEQFF.

The chain carries TRBV9 and TRBJ2-7; weak D call: TRBD1 (7 bases). Between the trimmed V and J ends, which lost 0 bases and 3 bases, there was a span of 13 bases. The length of the CDR3 is 15 residues. Germline V gives CDR1 SGDLS, CDR2 YYNGEE. The CDR3 DNA follows: TGTGCCAGCAGCGTAGGGGGGGACAGCATCTACGAGCAGTACTTC. This gives the protein CASSVGGDSIYEQYF. The entire variable domain, with the rest obtained from reference TRBV9 and TRBJ2-7, is as follows: DSGVTQTPKHLITATGQRVTLRCSPRSGDLSVYWYQQSLDQGLQFLIQYYNGEERAKGNILERFSAQQFPDLHSELNLSSLELGDSALYFCASSVGGDSIYEQYFGPGTRLTVT.

The chain joins TRBV11-2 to TRBJ2-7; 14 nucleotides match TRBD2. Trimming cost V 3 bases and J 4 bases; bases outside gene matches: 8. There are 17 residues in the CDR3. In germline, CDR1 is SGHAT, CDR2 FQNNGV. The CDR3 protein is CASSLTSGRAIAYEQYF. The CDR3 DNA reads TGTGCCAGCAGCTTGACTAGCGGGAGGGCCATTGCTTACGAGCAGTACTTC. The variable domain in full, completed from reference TRBV11-2 and TRBJ2-7, reads EAGVAQSPRYKIIEKRQSVAFWCNPISGHATLYWYQQILGQGPKLLIQFQNNGVVDDSQLPKDRFSAERLKGVDSTLKIQPAKLEDSAVYLCASSLTSGRAIAYEQYFGPGTRLTVT.

The CDR3, as DNA: TGTGCCAGCAGCGTAGACCCCGCGGGACTAGAAAAAGAGACCCAGTACTTC. It specifies CASSVDPAGLEKETQYF. This chain links TRBV9 with TRBJ2-5; 8 bases are a match to TRBD2. CDR1 and CDR2 (germline): SGDLS, YYNGEE. The CDR3 has 17 residues. The trim removed 0 bases at V and 3 bases at J, leaving 10 bases unmatched.

The chain joins TRBV7-3 to TRBJ2-1; no clear D. Trimming removed 0 bases from V and 1 base from J, with 7 bases in between. CDR3 length: 15 residues. Germline CDR1 and CDR2: SGHTA and FQGTGA. CDR3 coding DNA: TGTGCCAGCAGCTTAACGGTGGGGTCCTACAATGAGCAGTTCTTC. Translating gives CASSLTVGSYNEQFF.

This clone occurred a few times. The rearrangement joins TRBV19 to TRBJ1-2; D not certain. Germline V gives CDR1 LNHDA, CDR2 SQIVND (reference sequence). The V and J ends lost 0 bases and 7 bases respectively, with 9 bases between them. The CDR3 has 13 amino acids. Written as DNA, the CDR3 is TGTGCCAGTAGTATAGATCATCGGAGTGGCTACACCTTC. Translated, it gives CASSIDHRSGYTF.

The chain employs TRBV27 and TRBJ2-7; D gene uncertain. The V gene's germline CDR1 is MNHEY and CDR2 SMNVEV (reference sequence). This CDR3 has 14 amino acids. V was trimmed by 0 bases and J by 3 bases, leaving 9 bases between them. CDR3 protein: CASSLSEDGYEQYF. The CDR3 DNA follows: TGTGCCAGCAGTTTATCCGAGGACGGCTACGAGCAGTACTTC.

The gene calls are TRBV27 and TRBJ1-1; TRBD1 aligns across 9 bases. From germline, CDR1 is MNHEY and CDR2 SMNVEV (reference sequence). CDR3 length equals 15 residues. Trimming took 7 bases from V and 5 from J; bases not matched to a gene: 11. The CDR3 sequence is CASTNGTGRITEAFF. The DNA of the CDR3 is TGTGCCAGCACCAATGGGACAGGGAGGATTACTGAAGCTTTCTTT.

This chain links TRBV21-1 with TRBJ2-1; the D call TRBD2 from the table was never checked on the DNA. TRBV21-1 is termed a pseudogene. The CDR3 extends over 15 amino acids. The CDR3: CASSKEGLSYNEQFF. The CDR3 DNA reads as TGTGCCAGCAGCAAGGAGGGTCTCTCCTACAATGAGCAGTTCTTC.

Only one count was recorded for this clone. This chain uses TRBV19 with TRBJ2-2, with D unresolved. Trimming left V 7 bases short and J 4 bases short, with 7 bases between. The V gene's germline CDR1 is LNHDA and CDR2 SQIVND (reference sequence). The CDR3 has 12 amino acids. The CDR3, as DNA: TGTGCCAGTAAGACCAGCACCGGGGAGCTGTTTTTT. Translating gives CASKTSTGELFF.

This chain's CDR3 is CASSFSSGRYEQYF. The CDR3 DNA reads as TGTGCCAGCAGCTTTAGTAGCGGGAGATACGAGCAGTACTTC. The V and J genes are TRBV5-6 and TRBJ2-7, with 9 bases matching TRBD2. CDR3 length: 14 residues. Germline V gives CDR1 SGHDT, CDR2 YYEEEE. The J segment lost 4 bases and the V segment lost 2 bases, leaving 4 bases of the junction unmatched.

The rearrangement links TRBV30 to TRBJ1-2; D not resolved. V was cut by 0 bases and J by 6 bases, with 11 bases left in between. Germline loops: CDR1 GTSNPN, CDR2 SVGIG (reference sequence). The CDR3 length is 13 residues. The CDR3 here is CAWSVVERNGYTF. CDR3 in DNA: TGTGCCTGGAGTGTAGTTGAGAGAAATGGCTACACCTTC.

Here the CDR3 DNA reads TGTGCCAGCAGTTTGGGGGATACGCAGTATTTT. Encoded protein: CASSLGDTQYF. J is TRBJ2-3 and V is TRBV27; D unresolved. CDR3 size: 11 residues. V was trimmed by 3 bases and J by 6 bases, leaving 4 bases between them. From germline, CDR1 is MNHEY and CDR2 SMNVEV (reference sequence).

This chain links TRBV30 with TRBJ2-5, with 8 bases that match TRBD1. The trim removed 2 bases at V and 4 bases at J, leaving 3 bases unmatched. The CDR3 is made up of 13 amino acids. Germline lookup yields CDR1 GTSNPN and CDR2 SVGIG (reference sequence). DNA for the CDR3: TGTGCCTGGAGTTCTGGACAGGGAGAGACCCAGTACTTC. Translating it yields CAWSSGQGETQYF.

This chain links TRBV7-2 with TRBJ1-2; D might be TRBD1 (6 bases). V was shortened by 1 base and J by 8 bases, with 20 bases between the two germline ends. Germline lookup yields CDR1 SGHTA and CDR2 FQGNSA. The CDR3 length is 16 residues. The CDR3 loop reads CASSLGVVRGAEGYTF. The CDR3, as DNA: TGTGCCAGCAGCTTAGGGGTGGTGCGGGGGGCGGAAGGCTACACCTTC.

The J gene is TRBJ1-5, the V gene TRBV11-2, with no clear D. V gave up 1 base and J gave up 0 bases, with 7 bases separating them. CDR1 and CDR2 (germline): SGHAT, FQNNGV. This CDR3 is 15 amino acids long. The DNA for the CDR3 is TGTGCCAGCAGCTTAGGAGGAAATAGCAATCAGCCCCAGCATTTT. Translation: CASSLGGNSNQPQHF.

The chain couples TRBV30 to TRBJ1-1; D remains ambiguous. The CDR3 loop spans 11 amino acids. V shed 1 base and J shed 6 bases, with 6 bases lying between them. Germline V lookup: CDR1 GTSNPN, CDR2 SVGIG (reference sequence). CDR3 in amino acids: CAWSERPEAFF. In DNA form, the CDR3 reads TGTGCCTGGAGTGAACGGCCTGAAGCTTTCTTT.

The rearrangement uses TRBV19 and TRBJ2-4; 11 nucleotides match TRBD2. V gave up 7 bases and J gave up 5 bases; unmatched junction bases: 16. CDR1 is LNHDA, CDR2 SQIVND, per germline (reference sequence). This CDR3 region has 18 residues. CDR3 sequence reads: CASNDRRWGGLAENIQYF. CDR3 in DNA: TGTGCCAGTAACGATCGGAGGTGGGGGGGACTAGCGGAAAACATTCAGTACTTC.

By frequency in the sample, this clone is hyperexpanded. V and J are TRBV27 and TRBJ2-7, with D unresolved. The CDR3 is 14 amino acids. Trimming took off 4 bases at V and 2 bases at J, with 12 bases between the two ends. CDR1 and CDR2 (germline): MNHEY, SMNVEV (reference sequence). The CDR3: CASSSDVSAYEQYF. The CDR3 DNA reads TGTGCCAGCAGTTCAGATGTCTCGGCCTACGAGCAGTACTTC.

The gene calls are TRBV4-2 and TRBJ2-7, with 8 nucleotides matching TRBD1. V was pared by 0 bases and J by 0 bases, with 4 bases of the junction left unmatched. The germline V gene encodes CDR1 LGHNA and CDR2 YNFKEQ. This CDR3 contains 16 residues. The CDR3 here is CASSQEKGTGSYEQYF. The CDR3 DNA follows: TGTGCCAGCAGCCAAGAAAAGGGGACAGGCTCCTACGAGCAGTACTTC.

The rearrangement uses TRBV5-2 and TRBJ1-2. TRBV5-2 is a known pseudogene. This CDR3 contains 16 residues. The chain's CDR3 is CASNKWRVRKTYGYTF. The DNA for the CDR3 is TGTGCCAGCAATAAATGGCGAGTACGAAAGACCTATGGCTACACCTTC.

V gene TRBV11-2 combines with J gene TRBJ1-3; D is perhaps TRBD1 (5 bases). The CDR3 runs to 17 residues. Trimming removed 3 bases at V and 0 bases at J, with 15 bases between. Germline loops: CDR1 SGHAT, CDR2 FQNNGV. CDR3 in amino acids: CASSFPSQGNSGNTIYF. The CDR3 DNA reads TGTGCCAGCAGCTTCCCCTCGCAGGGTAACTCTGGAAACACCATATATTTT.

This clone appeared a few times. The chain uses TRBV7-3 and TRBJ1-6, with D uncertain. V was clipped by 0 bases and J by 7 bases, with 10 bases between them. The CDR3 sequence is 15 residues long. In germline, CDR1 is SGHTA, CDR2 FQGTGA. The CDR3 nucleotides read TGTGCCAGCAGCTTAACGCAGTTGGGCAATTCACCCCTCCACTTT. Its protein is CASSLTQLGNSPLHF. Variable domain in full (rest from reference TRBV7-3 and TRBJ1-6): GAGVSQTPSNKVTEKGKYVELRCDPISGHTALYWYRQSLGQGPEFLIYFQGTGAADDSGLPNDRFFAVRPEGSVSTLKIQRTERGDSAVYLCASSLTQLGNSPLHFGNGTRLTVT.

The genes are TRBV4-1 and TRBJ2-3; perhaps TRBD1 as D (6 bases). This CDR3 has 14 residues. Deletions cut 1 base from V and 5 bases from J, with 10 bases between. Germline V lookup: CDR1 MGHRA, CDR2 YSYEKL. For the CDR3, the DNA is TGCGCCAGCAGCCAAGCTACAGGGTTAGATACGCAGTATTTT. Translation: CASSQATGLDTQYF.

V usage is TRBV7-5 and J usage is TRBJ1-4. TRBV7-5 is a pseudogene. CDR3 size: 18 residues. CDR3 loop: CARSDLTSLLVDNEKLFF. The CDR3 DNA sequence: TGTGCCAGAAGTGACCTCACGAGTCTCCTAGTCGACAATGAAAAACTGTTTTTT.

V usage is TRBV28 and J usage is TRBJ2-5; tentative D call: TRBD2 (5 bases). CDR1 MDHEN and CDR2 SYDVKM come from the germline V gene. This CDR3 contains 15 residues. V gave up 2 bases and J gave up 0 bases, with 10 bases separating them. The CDR3 bases are TGTGCCAGCAGTTTAAGAGGGCAGAACCAAGAGACCCAGTACTTC. It translates to CASSLRGQNQETQYF.

The rearrangement links TRBV18 to TRBJ1-1; D is unclear. The CDR3 spans 15 residues. Germline V gives CDR1 KGHSH, CDR2 LQKENI. The V end lost 3 bases, the J end lost 2 bases, and 13 bases lay between the germline ends. CDR3 nucleotide sequence: TGTGCCAGCTCACCGACAAGGTTCGCAAACACTGAAGCTTTCTTT. It yields the protein CASSPTRFANTEAFF. Complete variable domain (other parts from reference TRBV18 and TRBJ1-1): NAGVMQNPRHLVRRRGQEARLRCSPMKGHSHVYWYRQLPEEGLKFMVYLQKENIIDESGMPKERFSAEFPKEGPSILRIQQVVRGDSAAYFCASSPTRFANTEAFFGQGTRLTVV.

This clone is classed as large (0.1 to 1%). This chain joins TRBV7-9 and TRBJ2-7, with D possibly matching TRBD2 (6 bases). The CDR3 is made up of 12 amino acids. V dropped 2 bases and J dropped 6 bases, with 8 bases sitting between them. Germline CDR1 and CDR2: SEHNR and FQNEAQ (reference sequence). The CDR3 DNA reads TGTGCCAGCAGCTTACGAGCGGGCGAGCAGTACTTC. This translates into CASSLRAGEQYF.

This clone was picked up a small number of times. The chain employs TRBV19 and TRBJ2-3, with 13 nucleotides matching TRBD2. This CDR3 region has 18 residues. Germline V gene sequence: CDR1 LNHDA, CDR2 SQIVND (reference sequence). Trimming at V came to 5 bases and at J to 2 bases, leaving 10 bases not matched to a gene. In DNA, the CDR3 is TGTGCCAGTAGTCCCGGGACTAGCGGGATCGTTATCACAGATACGCAGTATTTT. Its translation: CASSPGTSGIVITDTQYF.

CDR3 loop: CASSLRGSLDEQYF. CDR3 nucleotides: TGTGCCAGCAGTTTAAGAGGGTCTCTCGACGAGCAGTACTTC. The chain carries TRBV28 and TRBJ2-7, with D tentatively TRBD2 (5 bases). Trimming took off 2 bases at V and 5 bases at J, with 13 bases between the two ends. The CDR3 consists of 14 residues. Germline CDR1 is MDHEN and CDR2 is SYDVKM.